This T cell receptor beta chain was obtained from a study of regulatory T cells in long-lasting Graves disease. Germline lookup yields CDR1 LNHNV and CDR2 YYDKDF (reference sequence). With 0 bases clipped from V and 5 bases from J, the junction kept 9 bases outside the gene matches. This CDR3 has 18 amino acids. Specified time point: persistent/refractory GD, antithyroid drugs over 5 years with positive TRAb. From RNA extracted from PBMCs, the TCR library was made. For TCR beta, libraries came from iRepertoire HTBI primers and Arm-PCR of CDR3 regions. TCRdb passed the multiplex PCR reads through MiXCR, listing each CDR3 protein once. The sample holds 350,000 to 450,000 distinct CDR3 sequences, less than 25% seen once.

This sample comprised peripheral blood mononuclear cells (PBMCs), obtained when the disease was refractory, from a patient treated with antithyroid drugs. This chain joins TRBV15 and TRBJ2-7, with 14 bases fitting TRBD2. The clonotype was recovered from a female donor with Graves disease. The CDR3 is CATSRDRGLAGVINEQYF. Here the CDR3 DNA reads TGTGCCACCAGCAGAGATAGGGGACTAGCGGGAGTAATTAACGAGCAGTACTTC.